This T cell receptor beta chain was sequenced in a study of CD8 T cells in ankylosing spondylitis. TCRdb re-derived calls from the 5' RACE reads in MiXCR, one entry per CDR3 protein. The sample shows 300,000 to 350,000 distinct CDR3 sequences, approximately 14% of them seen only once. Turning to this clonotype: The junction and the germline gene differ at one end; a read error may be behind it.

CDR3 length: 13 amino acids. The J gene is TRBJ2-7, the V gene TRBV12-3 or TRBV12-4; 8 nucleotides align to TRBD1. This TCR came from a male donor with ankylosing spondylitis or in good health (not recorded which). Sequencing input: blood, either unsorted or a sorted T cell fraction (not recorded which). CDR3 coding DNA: TGTGCCAGCAGTGACATCGGGACAGGCATCGAGGACTTC. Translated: CASSDIGTGIEDF.